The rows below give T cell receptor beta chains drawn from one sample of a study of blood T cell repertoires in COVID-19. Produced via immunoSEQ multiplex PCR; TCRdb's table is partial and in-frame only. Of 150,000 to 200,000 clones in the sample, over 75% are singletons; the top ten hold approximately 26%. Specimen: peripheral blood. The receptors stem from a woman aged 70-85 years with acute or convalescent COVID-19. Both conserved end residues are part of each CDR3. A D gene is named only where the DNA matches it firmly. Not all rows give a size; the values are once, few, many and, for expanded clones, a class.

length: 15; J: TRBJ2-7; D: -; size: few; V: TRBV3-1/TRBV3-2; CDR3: CASSQEGQLPFEQYF; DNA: TGTGCCAGCAGCCAAGAGGGTCAACTACCCTTCGAGCAGTACTTC
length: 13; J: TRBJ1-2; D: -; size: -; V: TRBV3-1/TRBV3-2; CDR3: CASSQEDTRGYTF; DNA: TGTGCCAGCAGCCAAGAAGATACGAGGGGCTACACCTTC
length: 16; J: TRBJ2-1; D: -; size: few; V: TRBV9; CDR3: CASSVDRGRSYNEQFF; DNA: TGTGCCAGCAGCGTAGACCGCGGGCGTTCCTACAATGAGCAGTTCTTC
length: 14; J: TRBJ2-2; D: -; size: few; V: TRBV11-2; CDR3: CASSLGGDTGELFF; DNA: TGTGCCAGCAGCTTAGGGGGCGACACCGGGGAGCTGTTTTTT
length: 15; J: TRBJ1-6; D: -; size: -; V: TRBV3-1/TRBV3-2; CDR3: CASSQDGAGAAPLHF; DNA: TGTGCCAGCAGCCAAGATGGGGCAGGGGCGGCACCCCTCCACTTT
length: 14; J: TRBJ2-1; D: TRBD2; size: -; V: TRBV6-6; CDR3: CASSFSGGGNEQFF; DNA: TGTGCCAGCAGTTTTAGCGGGGGGGGGAATGAGCAGTTCTTC
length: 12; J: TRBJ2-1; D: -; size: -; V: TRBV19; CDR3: CASRSSYNEQFF; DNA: TGTGCCAGTAGGAGCTCCTACAATGAGCAGTTCTTC
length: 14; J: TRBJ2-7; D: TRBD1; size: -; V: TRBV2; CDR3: CASNPGQGLPEQYF; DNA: TGTGCCAGCAATCCGGGACAGGGGTTACCCGAGCAGTACTTC
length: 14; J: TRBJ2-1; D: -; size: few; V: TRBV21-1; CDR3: CASSKLGRNNEQFF; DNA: TGTGCCAGCAGCAAATTGGGCAGGAACAATGAGCAGTTCTTC
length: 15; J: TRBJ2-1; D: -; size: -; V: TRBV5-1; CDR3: CASSLLQGVNNEQFF; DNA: TGCGCCAGCAGCTTGCTACAGGGAGTCAACAATGAGCAGTTCTTC
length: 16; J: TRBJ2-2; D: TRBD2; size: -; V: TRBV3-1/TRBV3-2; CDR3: CASSWDLAGNTGELFF; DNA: TGTGCCAGCAGCTGGGATCTAGCGGGGAACACCGGGGAGCTGTTTTTT
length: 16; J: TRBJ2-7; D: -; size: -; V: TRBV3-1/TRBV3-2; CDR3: CASSQDRTTGTYEQYF; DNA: TGTGCCAGCAGCCAAGACCGGACGACAGGAACCTACGAGCAGTACTTC
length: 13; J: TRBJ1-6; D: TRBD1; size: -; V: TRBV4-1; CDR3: CASSQDRLKPLHF; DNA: TGCGCCAGCAGCCAGGACAGGCTCAAACCCCTCCACTTT
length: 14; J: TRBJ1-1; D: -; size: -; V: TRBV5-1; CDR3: CASSLDIQHTEAFF; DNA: TGCGCCAGCAGCTTGGACATTCAACACACTGAAGCTTTCTTT
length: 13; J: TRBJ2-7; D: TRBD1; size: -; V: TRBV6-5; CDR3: CASRRQGIYEQYF; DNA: TGTGCCAGCAGGAGACAGGGTATCTACGAGCAGTACTTC
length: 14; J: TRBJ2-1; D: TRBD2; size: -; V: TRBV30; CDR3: CAWSSSGSYNEQFF; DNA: TGTGCCTGGAGCTCTAGCGGGAGCTACAATGAGCAGTTCTTC
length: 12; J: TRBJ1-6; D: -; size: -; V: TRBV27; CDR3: CASSFLDSPLHF; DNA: TGTGCCAGCAGTTTTCTCGATTCACCCCTCCACTTT
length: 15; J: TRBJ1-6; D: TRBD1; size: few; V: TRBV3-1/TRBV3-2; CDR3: CASRPGQIYNSPLHF; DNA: TGTGCCAGCCGGCCGGGACAGATCTATAATTCACCCCTCCACTTT
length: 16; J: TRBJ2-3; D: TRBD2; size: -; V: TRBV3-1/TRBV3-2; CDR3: CASSHALAGERDTQYF; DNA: TGTGCCAGCAGCCATGCACTAGCGGGAGAACGGGATACGCAGTATTTT
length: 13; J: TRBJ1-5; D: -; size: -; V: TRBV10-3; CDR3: CATKPGINQPQHF; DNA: TGTGCCACCAAGCCGGGAATTAATCAGCCCCAGCATTTT
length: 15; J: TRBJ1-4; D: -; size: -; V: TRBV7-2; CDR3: CASSSLTGLYEKLFF; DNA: TGTGCCAGCAGCTCCCTAACAGGGCTTTATGAAAAACTGTTTTTT
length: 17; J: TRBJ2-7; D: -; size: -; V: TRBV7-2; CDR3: CASSLAGVPGDPYEQYF; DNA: TGTGCCAGCAGCTTAGCCGGGGTGCCGGGAGACCCCTACGAGCAGTACTTC
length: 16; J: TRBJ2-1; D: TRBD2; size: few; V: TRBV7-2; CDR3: CASSLARSGRIDEQFF; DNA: TGTGCCAGCAGCTTAGCGAGAAGCGGGAGAATCGATGAGCAGTTCTTC
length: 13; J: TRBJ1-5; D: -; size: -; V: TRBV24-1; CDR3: CATRQNSNQPQHF; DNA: TGTGCCACCAGACAGAATAGCAATCAGCCCCAGCATTTT
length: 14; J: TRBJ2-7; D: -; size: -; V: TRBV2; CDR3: CASSSGLLLYEQYF; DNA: TGTGCCAGCAGTTCGGGACTGCTACTCTACGAGCAGTACTTC
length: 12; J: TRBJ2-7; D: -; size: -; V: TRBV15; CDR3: CATGRDHYEQYF; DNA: TGTGCGACGGGGCGGGACCACTACGAGCAGTACTTC
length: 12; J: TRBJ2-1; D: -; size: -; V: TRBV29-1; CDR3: CSVDPGYNEQFF; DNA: TGCAGCGTTGATCCAGGGTACAATGAGCAGTTCTTC
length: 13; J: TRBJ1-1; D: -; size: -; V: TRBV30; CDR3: CAWVGEGNTEAFF; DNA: TGTGCCTGGGTGGGTGAGGGGAACACTGAAGCTTTCTTT
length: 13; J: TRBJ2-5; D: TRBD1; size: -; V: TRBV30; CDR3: CAWSWDRGETQYF; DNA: TGTGCCTGGAGTTGGGACAGGGGCGAGACCCAGTACTTC
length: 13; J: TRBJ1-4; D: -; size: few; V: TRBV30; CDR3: CAWSAMGDNKLFF; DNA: TGTGCCTGGAGCGCGATGGGGGACAACAAACTGTTTTTT
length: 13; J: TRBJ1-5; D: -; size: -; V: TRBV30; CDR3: CAWSNRGYQPQHF; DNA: TGTGCCTGGAGTAACCGGGGTTATCAGCCCCAGCATTTT
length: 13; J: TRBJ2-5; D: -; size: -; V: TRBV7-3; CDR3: CASSLTRGETQYF; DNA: TGTGCCAGCAGCTTAACCAGGGGAGAGACCCAGTACTTC
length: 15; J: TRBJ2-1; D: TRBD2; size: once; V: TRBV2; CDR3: CASRRTSGNPNEQFF; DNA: TGTGCCAGCAGGAGGACTAGCGGGAATCCCAATGAGCAGTTCTTC
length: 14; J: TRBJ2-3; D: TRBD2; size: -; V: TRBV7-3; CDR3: CASSLAGSTDTQYF; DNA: TGTGCCAGCTCCCTAGCGGGGAGTACAGATACGCAGTATTTT